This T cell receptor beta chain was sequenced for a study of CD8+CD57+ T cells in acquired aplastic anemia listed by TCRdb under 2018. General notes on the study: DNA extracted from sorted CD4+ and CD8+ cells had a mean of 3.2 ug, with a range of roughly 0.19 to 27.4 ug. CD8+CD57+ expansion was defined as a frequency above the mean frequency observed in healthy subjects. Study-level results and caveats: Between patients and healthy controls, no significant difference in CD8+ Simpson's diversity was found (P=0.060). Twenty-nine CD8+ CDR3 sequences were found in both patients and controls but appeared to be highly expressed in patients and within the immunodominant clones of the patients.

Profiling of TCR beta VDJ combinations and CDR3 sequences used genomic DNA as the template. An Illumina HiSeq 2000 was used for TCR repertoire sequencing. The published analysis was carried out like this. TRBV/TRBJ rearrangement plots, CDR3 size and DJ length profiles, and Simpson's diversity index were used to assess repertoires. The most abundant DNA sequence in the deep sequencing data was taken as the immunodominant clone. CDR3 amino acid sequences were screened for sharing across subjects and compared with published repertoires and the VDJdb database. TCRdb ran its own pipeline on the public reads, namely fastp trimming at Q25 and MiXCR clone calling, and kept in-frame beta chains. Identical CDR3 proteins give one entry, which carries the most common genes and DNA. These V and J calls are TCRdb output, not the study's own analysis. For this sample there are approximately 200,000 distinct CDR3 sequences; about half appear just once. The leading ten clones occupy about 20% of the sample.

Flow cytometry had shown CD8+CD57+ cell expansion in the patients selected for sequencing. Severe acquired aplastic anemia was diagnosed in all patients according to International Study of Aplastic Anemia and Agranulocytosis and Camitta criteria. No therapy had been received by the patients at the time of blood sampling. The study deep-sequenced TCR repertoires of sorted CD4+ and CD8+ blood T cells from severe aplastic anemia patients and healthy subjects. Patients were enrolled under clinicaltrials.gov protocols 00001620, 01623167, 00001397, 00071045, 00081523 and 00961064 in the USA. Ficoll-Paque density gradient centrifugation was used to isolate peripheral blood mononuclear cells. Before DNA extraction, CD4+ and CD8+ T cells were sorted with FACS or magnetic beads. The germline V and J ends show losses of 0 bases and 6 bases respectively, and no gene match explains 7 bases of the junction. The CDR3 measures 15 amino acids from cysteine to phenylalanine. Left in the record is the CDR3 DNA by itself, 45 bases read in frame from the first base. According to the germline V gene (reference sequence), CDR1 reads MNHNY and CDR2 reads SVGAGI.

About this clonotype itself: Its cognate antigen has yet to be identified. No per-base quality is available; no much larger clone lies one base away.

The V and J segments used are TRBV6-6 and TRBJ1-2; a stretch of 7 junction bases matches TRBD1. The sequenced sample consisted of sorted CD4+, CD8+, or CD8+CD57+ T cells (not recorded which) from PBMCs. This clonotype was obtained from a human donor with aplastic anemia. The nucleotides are TGTGCCAGCAGTTACTCTCCAGGGGGTGGAAATGGCTACACCTTC. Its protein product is CASSYSPGGGNGYTF.